This TCR beta chain was obtained from a study of cytotoxic CD8 clonotypes in ibrutinib-treated CLL. With regard to this clone: Its matching antigen is unknown.

The table came from immunoSEQ multiplex PCR; TCRdb's copy has only in-frame clones and leaves some out. The sample consists of some 28,000 clones, roughly 62% of them appearing once. Germline V gene lookup returns CDR1 SQVTM and CDR2 ANQGSEA. The V end was cut by 4 bases, the J end by 5 bases, with 13 bases between. This CDR3 spans 13 amino acids. The study, taken as a whole, reports: Clonality measured at baseline exceeded age-matched healthy donors, tracking circulating CD8+ T-cell counts.

The chain links TRBV29-1 to TRBJ2-3; TRBD2 is a possible D gene (5 bases). This sequence originates from a human donor with chronic lymphocytic leukemia. This material consisted of PBMCs, taken before ibrutinib treatment. This CDR3 is CSVASPLLDTQYF. CDR3 sequence (DNA): TGCAGCGTTGCTAGCCCCCTTCTAGATACGCAGTATTTT.